The 7 T cell receptor beta chains listed next were all sequenced from one sample in a study of CXCR3-negative and CXCR3-positive naive CD8 T cells. Study findings and constraints: The study found more hydrophobic TRB CDR3s in CXCR3-positive naive cells than in CXCR3-negative naive cells.

The antigens these receptors bind are not known. It was by 5' RACE with UMI labels that the TRB cDNA libraries were prepared. TCRdb reprocessed the 5' RACE reads and keeps a single row for each CDR3 protein, giving no DNA. In all, the sample yields some 5,000 distinct CDR3 sequences. The sample comprised naive CXCR3+ CD8+ T cells from blood. Subset specified: CD45RO-CCR7+CD27+CD95- naive CD8+ T cells expressing CXCR3 (TNR3+). The source of these receptors is a human donor in good health. Some clones in this sample may be carry-over from other donors' samples.

The rearrangement joins TRBV19 to TRBJ1-6. The germline V gene encodes CDR1 LNHDA and CDR2 SQIVND (reference sequence). CDR3 length equals 14 residues. This CDR3 is CASSIGEGGSPLHF.

Its frequency marks this clonotype as medium-sized. This sequence joins TRBV3-1 and TRBJ2-1. This CDR3 region has 12 residues. In germline, CDR1 is LGHDT, CDR2 YNNKEL (reference sequence). CDR3 sequence reads: CASSQGRNEQFF.

The chain carries TRBV27 and TRBJ2-1; TCRdb designates TRBD2, a call that cannot be tested without DNA. CDR3 length: 14 amino acids. From germline, CDR1 is MNHEY and CDR2 SMNVEV (reference sequence). CDR3 in amino acids: CASSIAGFYNEQFF.

The rearrangement joins TRBV27 to TRBJ1-3. CDR3 length: 15 residues. CDR1 MNHEY and CDR2 SMNVEV come from the germline V gene (reference sequence). The CDR3 protein is CASSLLPISGNTIYF.

This rearrangement joins TRBV20-1 to TRBJ2-7; no DNA is available, so the TRBD1 call from TCRdb remains unchecked. Germline CDR1 is DFQATT and CDR2 is SNEGSKA (reference sequence). This CDR3 spans 12 amino acids. CDR3 protein: CSARGARYEQYF.

The CDR3 sequence: CSVEDQGPEAFF. The chain has TRBV29-1 and TRBJ1-1; TCRdb's D call of TRBD1 is untestable without DNA. Germline V lookup: CDR1 SQVTM, CDR2 ANQGSEA. The CDR3 is 12 amino acids.

This clonotype shows up as medium-sized by frequency. This rearrangement joins TRBV25-1 to TRBJ2-1; the TRBD2 assignment by TCRdb is unverifiable without DNA. Germline lookup yields CDR1 MGHDK and CDR2 SYGVNS. The CDR3 is 14 residues long. The CDR3 region is CATLGLAGGNEQFF.